The T cell receptor beta chain under discussion was sequenced for a study of T-cell reconstitution after alpha-beta-depleted transplantation in children. Findings and limits, study-wide: At around two months after transplant, the alpha-beta T cells were reportedly derived from several hundred expanded clones that came from non-depleted graft cells. Certain patients had high TCRbeta diversity at day 60, and it came from recipient T cells and thymic progenitors that survived. T cells produced anew were the main source of T-cell counts and diversity one year after transplant.

Unique molecular identifiers were built into the TCRbeta library. TCRdb re-derived calls from the PCR reads in MiXCR, one entry per CDR3 protein. The table lists 450,000 to 550,000 distinct CDR3 sequences, 9.5% to 12% of them singletons. CDR1 is LGHNT and CDR2 is FRNRAP in the germline V gene. The length of the CDR3 is 18 residues. Trimming took 0 bases from V and 2 from J, leaving 19 bases between them. This clonotype was seen more than once but under ten times. Its cognate antigen is unknown. This receptor was taken from a female patient aged 2-15 years who had a stem cell transplant for aplastic anemia, so the T cells may come from the graft donor. This rearrangement joins TRBV12-5 to TRBJ1-1; possible D gene TRBD1, 6 bases. Sample: PBMCs, mostly from graft donor cells, taken 180 days after TCRalphabeta/CD19-depleted stem cell transplant. CDR3 coding DNA: TGTGCTAGTGGTTTGGTAAGGGGACATCGGCCCCCAAACACTGAAGCTTTCTTT. It is translated as CASGLVRGHRPPNTEAFF. Supplemented by reference TRBV12-5 and TRBJ1-1, the full variable domain reads DARVTQTPRHKVTEMGQEVTMRCQPILGHNTVFWYRQTMMQGLELLAYFRNRAPLDDSGMPKDRFSAEMPDATLATLKIQPSEPRDSAVYFCASGLVRGHRPPNTEAFFGQGTRLTVV.